Below are 23 T cell receptor beta chains sequenced from a single sample in a study of T cell responses to AZD1222 COVID-19 vaccine. Only in-frame clones appear in the TCRdb table, and some are missing; sequencing was by immunoSEQ multiplex PCR. This sample has around 150,000 clones, with about 92% found just once. The material sequenced was peripheral blood, taken 28 days after the second AZD1222 dose. Receptors were obtained from an adult who received the AZD1222 COVID-19 vaccine.

V is TRBV11-2 and J is TRBJ2-2; D is perhaps TRBD1 (6 bases). V was trimmed by 0 bases and J by 0 bases, leaving 8 bases between them. Per germline, CDR1 SGHAT and CDR2 FQNNGV. The CDR3 runs to 16 residues. CDR3 in DNA: TGTGCCAGCAGCTTAGAACAGGGCTCGAACACCGGGGAGCTGTTTTTT. Protein sequence: CASSLEQGSNTGELFF. Supplemented by reference TRBV11-2 and TRBJ2-2, the full variable domain reads EAGVAQSPRYKIIEKRQSVAFWCNPISGHATLYWYQQILGQGPKLLIQFQNNGVVDDSQLPKDRFSAERLKGVDSTLKIQPAKLEDSAVYLCASSLEQGSNTGELFFGEGSRLTVL.

The V gene is TRBV15, the J gene TRBJ1-2; tentative D call: TRBD1 (5 bases). V was cut by 3 bases and J by 1 base, with 15 bases left in between. CDR3 length: 16 amino acids. Germline CDR1 is LNHNV and CDR2 is YYDKDF (reference sequence). CDR3 in amino acids: CATSRRWSGFNYGYTF. The CDR3 DNA follows: TGTGCCACCAGCAGGAGATGGTCAGGGTTTAACTATGGCTACACCTTC.

The genes are TRBV7-2 and TRBJ1-1; TRBD1 is a possible D gene (5 bases). The CDR3 consists of 16 residues. Looked up from germline, CDR1 is SGHTA and CDR2 is FQGNSA. Trimming took off 2 bases at V and 0 bases at J, with 13 bases between the two ends. The CDR3 DNA reads as TGTGCCAGCAGCTTAAGAGGGGCGATCATGAACACTGAAGCTTTCTTT. Translated: CASSLRGAIMNTEAFF. Supplemented by reference TRBV7-2 and TRBJ1-1, the full variable domain reads GAGVSQSPSNKVTEKGKDVELRCDPISGHTALYWYRQSLGQGLEFLIYFQGNSAPDKSGLPSDRFSAERTGGSVSTLTIQRTQQEDSAVYLCASSLRGAIMNTEAFFGQGTRLTVV.

The chain couples TRBV5-1 to TRBJ2-3; 16 bases fit TRBD2. Germline lookup yields CDR1 SGHRS and CDR2 YFSETQ. V shed 4 bases, J shed 4 bases, and the junction held 12 bases outside the gene matches. The CDR3 contains 19 residues. This CDR3 reads CASSPEHGTSGGAPDTQYF. CDR3 nucleotide sequence: TGCGCCAGCAGCCCCGAACACGGGACTAGCGGGGGGGCCCCAGATACGCAGTATTTT.

This chain uses TRBV15 with TRBJ2-5, with 8 bases that match TRBD1. Trimming took 5 bases from V and 2 from J; bases not matched to a gene: 4. The V gene's germline CDR1 is LNHNV and CDR2 YYDKDF (reference sequence). The CDR3 sequence is 14 residues long. CDR3 residues: CATSRGQGQETQYF. CDR3 sequence (DNA): TGTGCCACCAGCCGCGGACAGGGACAAGAGACCCAGTACTTC.

The chain has TRBV12-1 and TRBJ2-2; the DNA was not used to check the table's D call, TRBD1. TRBV12-1 is shown as a pseudogene. The CDR3 loop spans 16 amino acids. CDR3 sequence (DNA): TGTGCCAGCAGCCGCAACCGGACAGCTAACACCGGGGAGCTGTTTTTT. Protein product: CASSRNRTANTGELFF.

The chain recombines TRBV7-9 with TRBJ2-3; TRBD1 agrees at 7 bases. The germline V gene encodes CDR1 SEHNR and CDR2 FQNEAQ (reference sequence). The J segment lost 0 bases and the V segment lost 5 bases, leaving 8 bases of the junction unmatched. The CDR3 has 16 residues. The CDR3 here is CASSRRTGISTDTQYF. CDR3 coding DNA: TGTGCCAGCAGCCGGAGGACAGGCATTAGCACAGATACGCAGTATTTT. The full variable domain, completed using reference TRBV7-9 and TRBJ2-3, is DTGVSQNPRHKITKRGQNVTFRCDPISEHNRLYWYRQTLGQGPEFLTYFQNEAQLEKSRLLSDRFSAERPKGSFSTLEIQRTEQGDSAMYLCASSRRTGISTDTQYFGPGTRLTVL.

The rearrangement uses TRBV27 and TRBJ2-3; D remains unclear. The CDR3 is 15 amino acids. Germline assignment: CDR1 MNHEY and CDR2 SMNVEV (reference sequence). Between the trimmed V and J ends, which lost 11 bases and 6 bases, there was a span of 24 bases. The CDR3 region has the DNA TGTGCCCCGCCCAGGTGGCAGCAAAAAAGGGATACGCAGTATTTT. Translated: CAPPRWQQKRDTQYF.

The gene calls are TRBV7-8 and TRBJ2-6, with D unclear. Germline lookup yields CDR1 SGHVS and CDR2 FQNEAQ. The CDR3 length is 14 residues. The V end lost 6 bases, the J end lost 4 bases, and 10 bases lay between the germline ends. The CDR3 loop reads CASRSLTGANVLTF. DNA for the CDR3: TGTGCCAGCAGATCGCTGACCGGGGCCAACGTCCTGACTTTC.

CDR3 loop: CASSYSGGGTEAFF. The CDR3 DNA follows: TGTGCCAGCAGTTACTCAGGAGGGGGCACTGAAGCTTTCTTT. V and J are TRBV6-6 and TRBJ1-1; possibly TRBD1 for D (6 bases). This CDR3 has 14 residues. Germline V gives CDR1 MNHNY, CDR2 SVGAGI (reference sequence). V lost 0 bases to trimming and J lost 4 bases, with 9 bases between them.

This clone was recorded a few times. In DNA, the CDR3 is TGTGCCAGCCGACCCACGGGGGGCGCCTTTGAAAAACTGTTTTTT. Amino acid sequence: CASRPTGGAFEKLFF. The V call is TRBV7-2, the J call TRBJ1-4, with D possibly TRBD1 on 6 matching bases. The CDR3 covers 15 residues. The germline CDR1 and CDR2 sequences are SGHTA and FQGNSA. V dropped 8 bases and J dropped 7 bases, with 20 bases sitting between them.

This rearrangement joins TRBV5-1 to TRBJ2-7; the D gene could be TRBD1 or TRBD2 (5 bases each). Germline loops: CDR1 SGHRS, CDR2 YFSETQ. This CDR3 spans 15 amino acids. Trimming removed 4 bases from V and 3 bases from J, with 17 bases in between. The CDR3: CASSTGTSDFYEQYF. In DNA, the CDR3 is TGCGCCAGCAGCACCGGGACCTCGGATTTCTACGAGCAGTACTTC.

The chain recombines TRBV20-1 with TRBJ2-7; TRBD1 is a possible D gene (7 bases). The CDR3 has 13 amino acids. The V and J ends lost 5 bases and 6 bases respectively, with 17 bases between them. CDR1 and CDR2 from the germline V gene are DFQATT and SNEGSKA (reference sequence). CDR3 residues: CSACVRGEGEQYF. In nucleotides, the CDR3 is TGCAGTGCTTGTGTCAGGGGGGAAGGCGAGCAGTACTTC.

This chain connects TRBV9 to TRBJ1-4, with D hard to call. The V gene lost 3 bases and the J gene lost 4 bases, with 16 bases spanning the gap. The CDR3 contains 16 residues. Germline V gene lookup returns CDR1 SGDLS and CDR2 YYNGEE. CDR3 amino acids: CASSAGKIWGNEKLFF. The CDR3 nucleotides are TGTGCCAGCAGCGCCGGAAAGATCTGGGGTAATGAAAAACTGTTTTTT.

The V and J genes are TRBV5-1 and TRBJ1-6; a possible D gene is TRBD1 (5 bases). The germline V and J ends were trimmed by 0 bases and 7 bases, with 11 bases remaining between them. CDR1 and CDR2 (germline): SGHRS, YFSETQ. The CDR3 runs 15 residues. CDR3 sequence reads: CASSLEARDNSPLHF. CDR3 DNA sequence: TGCGCCAGCAGCTTGGAAGCCAGGGACAATTCACCCCTCCACTTT.

This chain links TRBV12-3 or TRBV12-4 with TRBJ1-1; D is possibly TRBD1 (5 bases). Trimming removed 2 bases at V and 11 bases at J, with 15 bases between. The CDR3 consists of 13 residues. In DNA form, the CDR3 reads TGTGCCAGCAGTTTAAGTTCGACCGAGGGGGCTTTCTTT. Amino acid sequence: CASSLSSTEGAFF.

The genes are TRBV30 and TRBJ1-3; D gene uncertain. This CDR3 spans 13 amino acids. V was clipped by 4 bases and J by 1 base, with 8 bases between them. Germline CDR1 is GTSNPN and CDR2 is SVGIG (reference sequence). The CDR3 DNA is TGTGCCTGGAACAGATTGTCTGGAAACACCATATATTTT. It is translated as CAWNRLSGNTIYF. The full variable domain, rest sourced from reference TRBV30 and TRBJ1-3, is SQTIHQWPATLVQPVGSPLSLECTVEGTSNPNLYWYRQAAGRGLQLLFYSVGIGQISSEVPQNLSASRPQDRQFILSSKKLLLSDSGFYLCAWNRLSGNTIYFGEGSWLTVV.

This chain links TRBV25-1 with TRBJ1-4; D possibly corresponds to TRBD1 (6 bases). V shed 3 bases and J shed 6 bases, with 11 bases lying between them. This CDR3 region has 14 residues. The V gene's germline CDR1 is MGHDK and CDR2 SYGVNS. DNA for the CDR3: TGTGCCAGCAGTGAGGGGGGGGCGGATGAAAAACTGTTTTTT. Residues: CASSEGGADEKLFF.

V usage is TRBV7-3 and J usage is TRBJ1-6; 7 bases agree with TRBD1. Germline values: CDR1 SGHTA, CDR2 FQGTGA. This CDR3 is 14 amino acids long. Trimming cost V 5 bases and J 7 bases; bases outside gene matches: 5. CDR3 sequence (DNA): TGTGCCAGCAGCGTCGGGACAGCCAATTCACCCCTCCACTTT. Its translation is CASSVGTANSPLHF.

The chain couples TRBV18 to TRBJ2-3, with D tentatively TRBD2 (5 bases). Deletions cut 0 bases from V and 3 bases from J, with 13 bases between. The CDR3 sequence is 16 residues long. Germline loops: CDR1 KGHSH, CDR2 LQKENI. The CDR3 DNA follows: TGTGCCAGCTCACCACCGAGGGTTGGTAGTACAGATACGCAGTATTTT. Its translation is CASSPPRVGSTDTQYF. Looking up the rest from reference TRBV18 and TRBJ2-3 gives the full variable domain: NAGVMQNPRHLVRRRGQEARLRCSPMKGHSHVYWYRQLPEEGLKFMVYLQKENIIDESGMPKERFSAEFPKEGPSILRIQQVVRGDSAAYFCASSPPRVGSTDTQYFGPGTRLTVL.

The chain links TRBV4-1 to TRBJ1-6; no firm D call. Germline V gene sequence: CDR1 MGHRA, CDR2 YSYEKL. Trimming took off 0 bases at V and 8 bases at J, with 11 bases between the two ends. There are 15 residues in the CDR3. CDR3 protein: CASSQDSISDSPLHF. The CDR3 DNA follows: TGCGCCAGCAGCCAAGACAGTATTTCAGATTCACCCCTCCACTTT.

The CDR3, as DNA: TGTGCCAGTAGCCGCGGGGCTGATGAAGGAAACACCATATATTTT. It encodes CASSRGADEGNTIYF. The V gene is TRBV19, the J gene TRBJ1-3; D is perhaps TRBD1 (5 bases). The CDR3 consists of 15 residues. Germline CDR1 reads LNHDA; CDR2 reads SQIVND (reference sequence). Trimming took 6 bases from V and 4 from J, leaving 16 bases between them.

This clone is a singleton in its sample. CDR3 protein: CASSQGTSNTEAFF. The CDR3 bases are TGTGCCAGCAGCCAAGGGACCTCGAACACTGAAGCTTTCTTT. The V and J genes are TRBV3-1 (or the pseudogene TRBV3-2) and TRBJ1-1; D gene unclear. Trimming removed 1 base at V and 1 base at J, with 7 bases between. Germline values: CDR1 LGHDT, CDR2 YNNKEL (reference sequence). The CDR3 has 14 residues.